The following is a T cell receptor (beta chain) sequence with its context. Trimming pared 5 bases from V and 5 bases from J, leaving 13 bases between. This CDR3 has 14 amino acids. CDR1 is MNHEY, CDR2 SMNVEV, per germline (reference sequence). This sample was included in a study of cytomegalovirus exposure and HLA in healthy donors. Primers: 60 Vbeta forward and 13 Jbeta reverse. Sequencing was performed with immunoSEQ multiplex PCR; in TCRdb, only in-frame clones are kept and a portion is missing. The table shows around 130,000 clones, with about four fifths occurring only once. The clonotype comes from a young man in good health and CMV-seronegative. This chain uses TRBV27 with TRBJ1-3, with D uncertain. The source material was PBMCs. CDR3 bases: TGTGCCAGCAGTCCCCACGGGTCTCGAAACACCATATATTTT. Residues: CASSPHGSRNTIYF.